The 13 T cell receptor beta chains below come from one sample, sequenced in a study of T-cell reconstitution after alpha-beta-depleted transplantation in children. The authors prepared the TCRbeta library with unique molecular identifiers. TCRdb fed the PCR reads into MiXCR, producing one record per CDR3 protein. The data hold about 110,000 distinct CDR3 sequences, with around 6.4% observed a single time. The source was PBMCs, mostly from graft donor cells, collected 360 days after TCRalphabeta/CD19-depleted stem cell transplant. These receptor sequences come from a male patient aged 2 to 10 who had a stem cell transplant for acute lymphoblastic leukemia, so the T cells may come from the graft donor.

This clonotype was counted many times. This chain links TRBV6-2 or TRBV6-3 with TRBJ2-1; D is perhaps TRBD2 (6 bases). CDR3 length: 16 residues. With 6 bases removed from V and 4 bases from J, the gap between germline ends came to 19 bases. Germline values: CDR1 MNHEY, CDR2 SVGEGT. Here the CDR3 reads CASSPPMGRGYNEQFF. CDR3 in DNA: TGTGCCAGCAGCCCCCCGATGGGGCGGGGATACAATGAGCAGTTCTTC.

This clonotype occurred a few times. The CDR3 DNA follows: TGTGCCAGCAGCTATATGTCCGAATACAATGAGCAGTTCTTC. Translating gives CASSYMSEYNEQFF. The chain links TRBV7-2 to TRBJ2-1; D gene uncertain. CDR1 SGHTA and CDR2 FQGNSA come from the germline V gene. Deletions cut 4 bases from V and 4 bases from J, with 11 bases between. There are 14 residues in the CDR3.

This clonotype was observed a handful of times. The chain joins TRBV9 to TRBJ2-5; maybe TRBD2 (7 bases). CDR1 and CDR2 from the germline V gene are SGDLS and YYNGEE. V was clipped by 4 bases and J by 5 bases, with 15 bases between them. This CDR3 is built from 14 residues. CDR3 protein: CASSLGGRGETQYF. The CDR3 region has the DNA TGTGCCAGCAGCCTCGGGGGGAGGGGGGAGACCCAGTACTTC.

This clonotype was found a few times. The chain couples TRBV6-5 to TRBJ1-5, with 8 bases fitting TRBD1. The J segment lost 6 bases and the V segment lost 4 bases, leaving 11 bases of the junction unmatched. CDR3 length: 16 residues. Germline-derived CDR1 and CDR2 are MNHEY and SVGAGI. The CDR3 nucleotides are TGTGCCAGCAGTTTTCCGCCTCTTCAGGGGGCTCAGCCCCAGCATTTT. It yields the protein CASSFPPLQGAQPQHF.

The chain recombines TRBV7-9 with TRBJ2-5, with 9 bases lining up with TRBD2. The length of the CDR3 is 13 residues. V shed 3 bases, J shed 5 bases, and the junction held 1 base outside the gene matches. Germline lookup yields CDR1 SEHNR and CDR2 FQNEAQ (reference sequence). CDR3 residues: CASSFSGSETQYF. In DNA form, the CDR3 reads TGTGCCAGCAGCTTTAGCGGGAGTGAGACCCAGTACTTC.

V and J are TRBV4-1 and TRBJ2-5; 16 bases agree with TRBD2. There are 19 residues in the CDR3. Germline V gene lookup returns CDR1 MGHRA and CDR2 YSYEKL. V lost 1 base to trimming and J lost 1 base; unmatched junction nucleotides: 6. For the CDR3, the DNA is TGCGCCAGCAGCCAAGCTTCCGGGACTAGCGGGAGGGCCCAAGAGACCCAGTACTTC. Its translation is CASSQASGTSGRAQETQYF.

This clonotype was found a few times. The chain is built from TRBV10-3 and TRBJ2-7; the match to TRBD2 covers 11 bases. CDR1 and CDR2 from the germline V gene are ENHRY and SYGVKD. V lost 6 bases and J lost 1; bases outside the gene matches: 2. The CDR3 consists of 14 residues. CDR3 in DNA: TGTGCCATCAGGACTAGCGGGACATCCTACGAGCAGTACTTC. Protein sequence: CAIRTSGTSYEQYF.

This clonotype was seen a few times. V is TRBV4-2 and J is TRBJ1-4; the match to TRBD1 covers 7 bases. The CDR3 loop spans 14 amino acids. Germline CDR1 LGHNA, CDR2 YNFKEQ. V gave up 2 bases and J gave up 7 bases; unmatched junction bases: 4. The CDR3 protein is CASSQSGGGEKLFF. CDR3 DNA: TGTGCCAGCAGCCAATCAGGGGGAGGTGAAAAACTGTTTTTT.

This clonotype was found many times. J is TRBJ2-5 and V is TRBV9; D not certain. V was trimmed by 0 bases and J by 5 bases, leaving 11 bases between them. This CDR3 has 14 amino acids. CDR1 SGDLS and CDR2 YYNGEE come from the germline V gene. The CDR3 loop is CASSVGSGWETQYF. In DNA form, the CDR3 reads TGTGCCAGCAGCGTAGGTTCAGGATGGGAGACCCAGTACTTC. The variable domain in full, with the rest retrieved from reference TRBV9 and TRBJ2-5, is DSGVTQTPKHLITATGQRVTLRCSPRSGDLSVYWYQQSLDQGLQFLIQYYNGEERAKGNILERFSAQQFPDLHSELNLSSLELGDSALYFCASSVGSGWETQYFGPGTRLLVL.

In this sample, this clonotype turned up many times. This chain connects TRBV6-5 to TRBJ1-6; D is possibly TRBD1 (5 bases). CDR1 is MNHEY and CDR2 is SVGAGI in the germline V gene. The CDR3 spans 16 residues. The V end lost 4 bases, the J end lost 7 bases, and 17 bases lay between the germline ends. In DNA form, the CDR3 reads TGTGCCAGCAGTTGGTACAGGATCGGAACAAATTCACCCCTCCACTTT. As protein: CASSWYRIGTNSPLHF.

The rearrangement links TRBV14 to TRBJ1-5; D not certain. CDR3 length equals 15 residues. Germline V gives CDR1 SGHDN, CDR2 FVKESK. Trimming took off 1 base at V and 0 bases at J, with 7 bases between the two ends. The CDR3 loop reads CASSQGTDSNQPQHF. For the CDR3, the DNA is TGTGCCAGCAGCCAAGGTACCGATAGCAATCAGCCCCAGCATTTT.

This clonotype was detected ten times or more. The chain carries TRBV10-3 and TRBJ2-2; 12 positions agree with TRBD2. With 9 bases clipped from V and 0 bases from J, the junction kept 2 bases outside the gene matches. Germline CDR1 and CDR2: ENHRY and SYGVKD. The CDR3 has 15 amino acids. The CDR3 protein is CAILAGGSNTGELFF. DNA for the CDR3: TGTGCCATACTAGCGGGAGGTTCGAACACCGGGGAGCTGTTTTTT.

In this sample, this clonotype turned up many times. The CDR3 coding sequence is TGTGCCAGCAGCGTAGAGGACAGCCGGTACGAGCAGTACTTC. Protein product: CASSVEDSRYEQYF. The chain links TRBV9 to TRBJ2-7, with D possibly TRBD1 on 6 matching bases. The V and J ends lost 0 bases and 4 bases respectively, with 11 bases between them. CDR3 length equals 14 residues. Germline values: CDR1 SGDLS, CDR2 YYNGEE. The full variable domain, in which reference TRBV9 and TRBJ2-7 provide the parts outside the CDR3, is DSGVTQTPKHLITATGQRVTLRCSPRSGDLSVYWYQQSLDQGLQFLIQYYNGEERAKGNILERFSAQQFPDLHSELNLSSLELGDSALYFCASSVEDSRYEQYFGPGTRLTVT.